A selection of T cell receptor beta chains follows, all from one sample in a study of cytomegalovirus exposure and HLA in healthy donors. Libraries were prepared by immunoSEQ multiplex PCR; TCRdb keeps only in-frame clonotypes and omits some of them. The top ten clones hold about 1.8% of a sample with 100,000 to 150,000 clones, about 81% of them seen once. The sequencing input was PBMCs. The source is a man aged 35-49 years in good health and CMV-seronegative. The CDR3 runs from the conserved cysteine through the conserved F or W. The D gene is left open where the match is weak. Expanded clones are given a class, and other clones once, few, many or no size at all.

v_gene,d_gene,j_gene,abundance,CDR3nt,CDR3aa
TRBV7-8,TRBD1,TRBJ1-4,-,TGTGCCGCCAGGGGACAGGGTAATGAAAAACTGTTTTTT,CAARGQGNEKLFF
TRBV30,TRBD1,TRBJ1-1,-,TGTGCCTGGAGTGTAACAGGGGCCACTGAAGCTTTCTTT,CAWSVTGATEAFF
TRBV19,TRBD1,TRBJ2-3,-,TGTGCCAGTGGGGGACGGGACAGCTACACAGATACGCAGTATTTT,CASGGRDSYTDTQYF
TRBV2,-,TRBJ1-2,-,TGTGCCAGCAGTGGGGCCAGCTATGGCTACACCTTC,CASSGASYGYTF
TRBV19,TRBD2,TRBJ2-2,-,TGTGCCAGTAGTAAAAGAGGACTAGCGGGAGTAGAATTCGCCGGGGAGCTGTTTTTT,CASSKRGLAGVEFAGELFF
TRBV28,-,TRBJ2-3,-,TGTGCCAGCAGAACCACCCTCTTAGCGAGGGGCACAGATACGCAGTATTTT,CASRTTLLARGTDTQYF
TRBV19,-,TRBJ2-2,-,TGTGCCAGTAATCCAGGGGATGTCTCGAGCTTGGTCGGCACCGGGGAGCTGTTTTTT,CASNPGDVSSLVGTGELFF
TRBV18,TRBD1,TRBJ1-6,few,TGTGCCAGCTCCCAGGGGACAGCAGATAATTCACCCCTCCACTTT,CASSQGTADNSPLHF
TRBV7-9,-,TRBJ1-5,-,TGTGCCAGCAGCCGTTTGGGGGGGGAGCAGCCCCAGCATTTT,CASSRLGGEQPQHF
TRBV7-9,TRBD2,TRBJ2-1,-,TGTGCCAGCAGCCCGCAAAGGGGCGGGGGGGCTGACAATGAGCAGTTCTTC,CASSPQRGGGADNEQFF
TRBV18,-,TRBJ1-1,-,TGTGCCAGCTCACCCAAATACCGGGCAGGGGTGAACACTGAAGCTTTCTTT,CASSPKYRAGVNTEAFF
TRBV6-5,-,TRBJ2-1,-,TGTGCCAGCAGTTACGGCAGGTTGGTTGAGCAGTTCTTC,CASSYGRLVEQFF
TRBV5-1,TRBD2,TRBJ2-2,-,TGCGCCAGCCGTCCCACTAGCGGCGGGGAGCTGTTTTTT,CASRPTSGGELFF
TRBV5-1,-,TRBJ1-6,-,TGCGCCAGCAGCTTGGGTGGGGGCAGGAATTCACCCCTCCACTTT,CASSLGGGRNSPLHF
TRBV5-4,-,TRBJ2-2,-,TGTGCCAGCAGCCCACATAAGAACACCGGGGAGCTGTTTTTT,CASSPHKNTGELFF
TRBV11-1,TRBD1,TRBJ2-5,-,TGTGCCAGCAGCTTAGGAGGGACAGGCTCGTACCAAGAGACCCAGTACTTC,CASSLGGTGSYQETQYF
TRBV29-1,-,TRBJ2-3,-,TGCAGCGTTGACCTACGGGCCGGGGGTCTGGATACGCAGTATTTT,CSVDLRAGGLDTQYF
TRBV5-6,-,TRBJ1-5,-,TGTGCCAGCAGCTTACGACAGCTCAATCAGCCCCAGCATTTT,CASSLRQLNQPQHF
TRBV6-5,TRBD2,TRBJ2-3,once,TGTGCCAGCAGGAGCGGGCGGGGGGATACGCAGTATTTT,CASRSGRGDTQYF
TRBV6-5,-,TRBJ1-5,-,TGTGCCAGCAGACCCTTATACAGGGATCAGCCCCAGCATTTT,CASRPLYRDQPQHF
TRBV10-3,-,TRBJ1-4,few,TGTGCCACTCTTGAGGGATTCAATGAAAAACTGTTTTTT,CATLEGFNEKLFF
TRBV15,-,TRBJ2-2,-,TGTGCCACCAGCAGAGATCGGACAGCCACCGGGGAGCTGTTTTTT,CATSRDRTATGELFF
TRBV6-6,-,TRBJ2-5,-,TGTGCCAGCAGTTCCTACCAAGAGACCCAGTACTTC,CASSSYQETQYF
TRBV5-1,TRBD2,TRBJ2-1,-,TGCGCCAGCGGCAGACTAGCGGGGAATGAGCAGTTCTTC,CASGRLAGNEQFF
TRBV5-1,TRBD2,TRBJ2-3,-,TGCGCCAGCAGCTTGGATGCGGGAGGGTCGGCAGATACGCAGTATTTT,CASSLDAGGSADTQYF
TRBV9,TRBD2,TRBJ2-4,-,TGTGCCAGCAGCGTCGGAGCATCCCTAGCGGGAGTGGACAGTCAGTACTTC,CASSVGASLAGVDSQYF
TRBV19,-,TRBJ1-1,-,TGTGCCAGTAGTCAAGTAAGGGGCACTGAAGCTTTCTTT,CASSQVRGTEAFF
TRBV18,-,TRBJ2-5,few,TGTGCCAGCTCCACCAATTTTCGGGGTGGTGAAGAGACCCAGTACTTC,CASSTNFRGGEETQYF
TRBV2,TRBD1,TRBJ1-6,-,TGTGCCAGCAGGAAGACAGGGGTAGGGGAATCACCCCTCCACTTT,CASRKTGVGESPLHF
TRBV4-1,TRBD2,TRBJ2-7,-,TGCGCCAGCAGCCAAACTAGCGGTGACTACGAGCAGTACTTC,CASSQTSGDYEQYF
TRBV4-3,-,TRBJ1-1,-,TGCGCCAGCCGTAGTGAAGCTTTCTTT,CASRSEAFF
TRBV6-1,TRBD1,TRBJ1-5,-,TGTGCCAGCAGTGATCGATTGGGACAGGCGGGGAATCAGCCCCAGCATTTT,CASSDRLGQAGNQPQHF
TRBV15,TRBD1,TRBJ2-3,-,TGTGCCACCAGCAGAGAATTGACAGGGATGGATACGCAGTATTTT,CATSRELTGMDTQYF